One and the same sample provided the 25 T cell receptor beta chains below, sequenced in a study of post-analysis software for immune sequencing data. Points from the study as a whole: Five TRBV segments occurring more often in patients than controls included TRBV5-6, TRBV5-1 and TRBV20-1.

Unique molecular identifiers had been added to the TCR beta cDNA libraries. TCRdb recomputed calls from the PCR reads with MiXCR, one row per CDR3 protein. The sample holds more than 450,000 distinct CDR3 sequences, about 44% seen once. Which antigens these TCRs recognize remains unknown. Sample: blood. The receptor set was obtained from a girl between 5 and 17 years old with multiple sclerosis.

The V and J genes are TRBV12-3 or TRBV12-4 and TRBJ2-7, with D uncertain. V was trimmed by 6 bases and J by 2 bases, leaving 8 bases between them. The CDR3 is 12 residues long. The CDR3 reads CASSPAPYEQYF. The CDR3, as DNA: TGTGCCAGCAGCCCCGCCCCCTACGAGCAGTACTTC.

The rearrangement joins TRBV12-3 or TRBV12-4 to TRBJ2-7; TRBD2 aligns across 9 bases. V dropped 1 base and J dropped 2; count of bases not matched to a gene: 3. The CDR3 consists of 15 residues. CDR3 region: CASSLETSGPYEQYF. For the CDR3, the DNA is TGTGCCAGCAGTTTAGAAACTAGCGGGCCCTACGAGCAGTACTTC.

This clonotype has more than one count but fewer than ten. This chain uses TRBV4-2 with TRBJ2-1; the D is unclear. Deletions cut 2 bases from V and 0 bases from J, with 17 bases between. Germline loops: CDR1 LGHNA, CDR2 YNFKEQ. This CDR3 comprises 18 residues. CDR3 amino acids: CASSQLNIGRNSYNEQFF. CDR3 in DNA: TGTGCCAGCAGCCAACTCAACATTGGGCGGAACTCCTACAATGAGCAGTTCTTC.

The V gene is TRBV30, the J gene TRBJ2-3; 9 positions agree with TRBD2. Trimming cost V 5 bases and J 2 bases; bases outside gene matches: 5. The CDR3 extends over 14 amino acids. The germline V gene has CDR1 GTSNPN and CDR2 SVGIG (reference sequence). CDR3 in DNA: TGTGCCTGGGGGGGACTAGCACTCACAGATACGCAGTATTTT. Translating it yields CAWGGLALTDTQYF.

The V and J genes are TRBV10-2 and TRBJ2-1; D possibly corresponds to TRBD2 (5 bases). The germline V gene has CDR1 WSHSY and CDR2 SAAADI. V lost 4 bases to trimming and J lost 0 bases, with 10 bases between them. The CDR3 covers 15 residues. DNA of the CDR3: TGCGCCAGCAGTGTGCGGGTAACCTCCTACAATGAGCAGTTCTTC. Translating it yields CASSVRVTSYNEQFF.

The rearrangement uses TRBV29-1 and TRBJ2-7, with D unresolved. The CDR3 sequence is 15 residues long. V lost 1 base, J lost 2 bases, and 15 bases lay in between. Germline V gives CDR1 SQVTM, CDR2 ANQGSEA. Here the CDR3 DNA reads TGCAGCGTTGAAGTCCAAAAACTCCCTACCTACGAGCAGTACTTC. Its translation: CSVEVQKLPTYEQYF.

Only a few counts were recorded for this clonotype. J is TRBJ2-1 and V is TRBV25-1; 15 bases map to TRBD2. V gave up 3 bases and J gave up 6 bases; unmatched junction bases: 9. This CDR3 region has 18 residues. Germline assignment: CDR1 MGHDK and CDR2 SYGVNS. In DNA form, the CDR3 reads TGTGCCAGCAGTGATCGCTTTATGGGACTAGCGGGGGGCAATGAGCAGTTCTTC. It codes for CASSDRFMGLAGGNEQFF.

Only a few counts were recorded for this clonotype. CDR3: CAISGTTTEQYF. In nucleotides, the CDR3 is TGTGCCATCAGTGGGACAACAACGGAGCAGTACTTC. The chain recombines TRBV10-3 with TRBJ2-7; tentative D call: TRBD1 (5 bases). Germline lookup yields CDR1 ENHRY and CDR2 SYGVKD. Trimming removed 4 bases at V and 7 bases at J, with 11 bases between. This CDR3 spans 12 amino acids.

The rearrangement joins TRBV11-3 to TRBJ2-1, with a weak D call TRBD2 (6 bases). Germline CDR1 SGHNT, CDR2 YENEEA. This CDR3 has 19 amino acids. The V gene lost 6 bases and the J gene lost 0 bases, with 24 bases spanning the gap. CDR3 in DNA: TGTGCCAGCAGTACAAGAGAAGCGGGCCCAACCCGCTCCTACAATGAGCAGTTCTTC. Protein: CASSTREAGPTRSYNEQFF.

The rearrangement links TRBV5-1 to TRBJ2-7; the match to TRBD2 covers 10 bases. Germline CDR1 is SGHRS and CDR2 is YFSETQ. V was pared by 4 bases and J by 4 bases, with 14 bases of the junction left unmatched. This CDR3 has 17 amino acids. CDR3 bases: TGCGCCAGCAGCCTCGGAGGAGCGGGAGGGCCAAAGTACGAGCAGTACTTC. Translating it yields CASSLGGAGGPKYEQYF.

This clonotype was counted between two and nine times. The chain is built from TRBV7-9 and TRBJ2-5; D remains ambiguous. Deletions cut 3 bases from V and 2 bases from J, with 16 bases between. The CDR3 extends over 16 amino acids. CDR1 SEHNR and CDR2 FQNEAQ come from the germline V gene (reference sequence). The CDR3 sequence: CASSFISGQRQETQYF. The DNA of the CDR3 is TGTGCCAGCAGCTTCATCTCCGGGCAGCGACAAGAGACCCAGTACTTC.

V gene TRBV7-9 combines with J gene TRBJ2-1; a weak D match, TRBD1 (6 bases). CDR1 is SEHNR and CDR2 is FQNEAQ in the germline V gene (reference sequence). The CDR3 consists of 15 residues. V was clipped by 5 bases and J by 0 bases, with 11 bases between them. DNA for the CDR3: TGTGCCAGCAGCAAGGGGGACCCCTCCTACAATGAGCAGTTCTTC. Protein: CASSKGDPSYNEQFF.

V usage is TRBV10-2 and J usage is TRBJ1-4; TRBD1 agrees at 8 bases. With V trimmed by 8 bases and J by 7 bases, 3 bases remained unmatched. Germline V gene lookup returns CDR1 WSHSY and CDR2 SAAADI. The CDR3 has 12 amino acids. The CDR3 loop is CASGQGGEKLFF. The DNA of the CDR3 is TGCGCCAGCGGACAGGGTGGTGAAAAACTGTTTTTT.

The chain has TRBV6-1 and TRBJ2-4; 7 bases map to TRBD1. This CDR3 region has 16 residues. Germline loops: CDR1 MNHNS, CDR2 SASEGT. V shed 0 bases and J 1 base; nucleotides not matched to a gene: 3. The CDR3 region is CASSEALTGAKNIQYF. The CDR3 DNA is TGTGCCAGCAGTGAAGCGTTGACAGGGGCCAAAAACATTCAGTACTTC.

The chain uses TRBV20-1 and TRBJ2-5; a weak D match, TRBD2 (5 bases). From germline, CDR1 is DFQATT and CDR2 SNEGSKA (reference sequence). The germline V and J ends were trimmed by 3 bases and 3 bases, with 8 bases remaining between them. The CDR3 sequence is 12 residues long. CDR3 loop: CSARLEEETQYF. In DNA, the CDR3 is TGCAGTGCTAGGTTGGAGGAAGAGACCCAGTACTTC.

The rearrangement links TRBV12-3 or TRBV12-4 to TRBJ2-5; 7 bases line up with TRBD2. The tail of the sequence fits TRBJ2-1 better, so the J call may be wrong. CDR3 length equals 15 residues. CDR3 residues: CASRKLARERGTQFF. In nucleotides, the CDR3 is TGTGCCAGCAGAAAGCTAGCGCGGGAGCGAGGGACCCAGTTCTTC.

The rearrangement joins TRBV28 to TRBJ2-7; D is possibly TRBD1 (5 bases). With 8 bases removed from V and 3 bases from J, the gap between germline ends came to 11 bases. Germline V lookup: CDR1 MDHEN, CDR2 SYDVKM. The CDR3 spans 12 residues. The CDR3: CASLGQGYEQYF. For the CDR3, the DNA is TGTGCCAGCTTAGGACAAGGCTACGAGCAGTACTTC.

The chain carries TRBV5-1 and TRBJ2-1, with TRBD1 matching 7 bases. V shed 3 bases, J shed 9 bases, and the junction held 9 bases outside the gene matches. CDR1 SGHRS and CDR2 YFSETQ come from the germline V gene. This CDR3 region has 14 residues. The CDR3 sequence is CASSSNTGEGEQFF. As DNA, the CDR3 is TGCGCCAGCAGCTCAAATACAGGGGAAGGTGAGCAGTTCTTC.

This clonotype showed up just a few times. The CDR3 sequence: CSVRREEQFF. CDR3 sequence (DNA): TGCAGCGTTAGGAGAGAGGAGCAGTTCTTC. The gene calls are TRBV29-1 and TRBJ2-1; D remains ambiguous. The CDR3 is made up of 10 amino acids. The V end was cut by 5 bases, the J end by 10 bases, with 9 bases between. The germline V gene encodes CDR1 SQVTM and CDR2 ANQGSEA.

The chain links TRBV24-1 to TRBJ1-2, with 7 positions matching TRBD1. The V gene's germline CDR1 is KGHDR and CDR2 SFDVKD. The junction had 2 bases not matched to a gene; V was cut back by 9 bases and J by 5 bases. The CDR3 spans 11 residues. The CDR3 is CATPGGYGYTF. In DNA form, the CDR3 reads TGTGCCACCCCAGGGGGTTATGGCTACACCTTC.

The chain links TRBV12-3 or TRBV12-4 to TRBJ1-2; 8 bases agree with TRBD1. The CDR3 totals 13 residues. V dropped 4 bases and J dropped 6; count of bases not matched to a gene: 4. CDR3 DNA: TGTGCCAGCAGTTCACAGGGGGGACATGGCTACACCTTC. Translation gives CASSSQGGHGYTF.

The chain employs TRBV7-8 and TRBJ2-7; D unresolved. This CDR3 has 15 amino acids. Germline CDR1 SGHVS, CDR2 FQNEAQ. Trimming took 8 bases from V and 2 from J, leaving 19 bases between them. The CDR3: CASRLRRAKAYEQYF. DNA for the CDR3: TGTGCCAGCCGCCTCCGAAGGGCGAAGGCCTACGAGCAGTACTTC. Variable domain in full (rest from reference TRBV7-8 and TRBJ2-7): GAGVSQSPRYKVAKRGQDVALRCDPISGHVSLFWYQQALGQGPEFLTYFQNEAQLDKSGLPSDRFFAERPEGSVSTLKIQRTQQEDSAVYLCASRLRRAKAYEQYFGPGTRLTVT.

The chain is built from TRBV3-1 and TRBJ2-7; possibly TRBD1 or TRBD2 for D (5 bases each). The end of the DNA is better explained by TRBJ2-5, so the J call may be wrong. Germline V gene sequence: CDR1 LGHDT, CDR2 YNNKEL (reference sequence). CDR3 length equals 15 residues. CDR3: CASGDGGWGRETQYF. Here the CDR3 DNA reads TGTGCCAGCGGGGACGGAGGTTGGGGTAGAGAGACCCAGTACTTC.

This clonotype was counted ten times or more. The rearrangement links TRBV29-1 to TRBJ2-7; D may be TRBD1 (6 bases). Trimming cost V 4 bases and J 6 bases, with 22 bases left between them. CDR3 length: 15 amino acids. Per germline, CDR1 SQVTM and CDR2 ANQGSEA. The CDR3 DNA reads TGCAGCGTTGTACTCGGAAACAGGGATCCGGGCGAGCAGTACTTC. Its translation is CSVVLGNRDPGEQYF.

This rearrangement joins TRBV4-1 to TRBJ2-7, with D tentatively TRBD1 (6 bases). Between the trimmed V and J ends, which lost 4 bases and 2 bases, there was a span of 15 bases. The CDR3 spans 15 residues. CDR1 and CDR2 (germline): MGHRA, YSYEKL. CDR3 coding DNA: TGCGCCAGCAGCCCTCGACAGGCTCAGCCCTACGAGCAGTACTTC. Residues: CASSPRQAQPYEQYF.